The present entry profiles one T cell receptor beta chain with its context. The antigen remains undetermined. These data belong to a study of cytomegalovirus exposure and HLA in healthy donors. Study-wide results and caveats: In a later analysis, the majority of CMV-associated beta chains seemingly showed HLA restriction. In a later analysis, V- and J-gene trimming of beta chains associated with a DCLRE1C missense variant, replicated independently. As a later analysis showed, several of the most significant clusters appeared to be linked to common viral pathogens.

This CDR3 is built from 14 residues. The germline CDR1 and CDR2 sequences are MDHEN and SYDVKM. Deletions cut 5 bases from V and 2 bases from J, with 10 bases between. A multiplex PCR was run with 60 Vbeta primers and 13 Jbeta primers. Sequenced by immunoSEQ multiplex PCR; TCRdb stores in-frame clones only, minus some. The table has around 90,000 clones, roughly three quarters seen once; the top ten hold approximately 3%. This TCR was sampled from a man aged 30-40 years in good health and CMV-seronegative. This chain connects TRBV28 to TRBJ2-4; no reliable D call. Sequencing was performed on PBMCs. CDR3 residues: CASSPPPSKNIQYF. Here the CDR3 DNA reads TGTGCCAGCAGTCCCCCCCCTTCCAAAAACATTCAGTACTTC.